The TCR beta chain under discussion was sequenced for a study of OX40 agonist ivuxolimab in advanced cancers. Overall study context: Patients were given ivuxolimab, an antibody that agonizes OX40 (CD134).

V was trimmed by 1 base and J by 1 base, leaving 4 bases between them. The CDR3 has 13 amino acids. The germline V gene encodes CDR1 SGHAT and CDR2 FQNNGV. The investigators sampled blood at baseline, at cycle 4 day 1, and at cycle 7 day 1. Clones were sequenced by immunoSEQ multiplex PCR, and TCRdb holds only the in-frame ones, with some missing. The data contain 60,000 to 75,000 clones, 84% of them singletons. Sequenced here: CD4+ or CD8+ T cells sorted from blood, sampled in a trial of the OX40 agonist ivuxolimab. The gene calls are TRBV11-2 and TRBJ1-1; D is uncertain. This receptor was taken from an adult with an advanced solid tumor such as melanoma, head and neck, liver or kidney cancer. CDR3 loop: CASSLVGNTEAFF. The CDR3 DNA reads TGTGCCAGCAGCTTAGTCGGGAACACTGAAGCTTTCTTT.